These T cell receptor beta chains were read from a single sample in a study of T cell responses to AZD1222 COVID-19 vaccine. Generated by immunoSEQ multiplex PCR, the TCRdb table keeps only in-frame clones and is missing some. Counted here are approximately 120,000 clones, over 75% occurring once; the ten biggest clones make up around 5%. The sample was peripheral blood, taken 28 days after the second AZD1222 dose. These TCRs come from an adult who received the AZD1222 COVID-19 vaccine. The CDR3 runs from the conserved cysteine through the conserved F or W. A D gene is named only where the DNA matches it firmly. Rows may omit the clone size; those that give it use once, few, many or a size class.

size	V	J	D	DNA	CDR3
-	TRBV15	TRBJ1-5	-	TGTGCCACCAGCAGGGTCCCTCGGCAGCCCCAGCATTTT	CATSRVPRQPQHF
-	TRBV14	TRBJ1-1	-	TGTGCCAGCAGCCCACAGAATATGAACACTGAAGCTTTCTTT	CASSPQNMNTEAFF
-	TRBV28	TRBJ2-5	TRBD2	TGTGCCAGCAGTCACCAGGCGGGACTAGCACAAGAGACCCAGTACTTC	CASSHQAGLAQETQYF
-	TRBV6-5	TRBJ1-5	-	TGTGCCAGCAGTTACAGGAGATATAGCAATCAGCCCCAGCATTTT	CASSYRRYSNQPQHF
-	TRBV4-3	TRBJ2-2	TRBD2	TGCGCCAGCAGCCAAAGGTTAGGCGGGGGGGCCACCGGGGAGCTGTTTTTT	CASSQRLGGGATGELFF
-	TRBV18	TRBJ2-1	-	TGTGCCAGCTCACCACAGGACGGTCCTGCTGAGCAGTTCTTC	CASSPQDGPAEQFF
-	TRBV15	TRBJ1-1	TRBD1	TGTGCCACCAGCAGGGACAGGGGGATCACTGAAGCTTTCTTT	CATSRDRGITEAFF
-	TRBV7-8	TRBJ1-2	-	TGTGCCAGCAGCTCCGGACCTACCGGGTATGGCTACACCTTC	CASSSGPTGYGYTF
-	TRBV7-3	TRBJ1-6	-	TGTGCCAGCAGCTCCATGGGGGGTGATTCACCCCTCCACTTT	CASSSMGGDSPLHF
-	TRBV7-9	TRBJ1-1	-	TGTGCCAGCAGCTTACCACAGGGTGGCGCTTTCTTT	CASSLPQGGAFF
-	TRBV5-6	TRBJ2-7	-	TGTGCCAGCAGCTTGGATTCAGGGGGGATAGGGTACGAGCAGTACTTC	CASSLDSGGIGYEQYF
-	TRBV3-1/TRBV3-2	TRBJ2-1	TRBD2	TGTGCCAGCAGCCAACTAGCGGAGCTAAATGAGCAGTTCTTC	CASSQLAELNEQFF
-	TRBV7-9	TRBJ2-1	-	TGTGCCATTGTGGCTAACAATGAGCAGTTCTTC	CAIVANNEQFF
-	TRBV5-1	TRBJ2-7	TRBD1	TGCGCCAGCAGCCCGCGACAGGGGAAAAACGAGCAGTACTTC	CASSPRQGKNEQYF
-	TRBV24-1	TRBJ1-5	-	TGTGCCACCAGTGATGGCGGACAGAGCAATCAGCCCCAGCATTTT	CATSDGGQSNQPQHF
-	TRBV24-1	TRBJ2-1	-	TGTGCCACCACCTCTGGGCAGGTTCCCTACAATGAGCAGTTCTTC	CATTSGQVPYNEQFF
-	TRBV6-5	TRBJ1-1	-	TGTGCCAGCAGTTCGAAGAGGGGGGACACTGAAGCTTTCTTT	CASSSKRGDTEAFF
-	TRBV2	TRBJ1-2	-	TGTGCCAGCAGTAGGGTACGCGGCTACACCTTC	CASSRVRGYTF
-	TRBV6-2/TRBV6-3	TRBJ2-5	-	TGTGCCAGCAGTTACATAGTCCAAGGGGCCGTAGAGACCCAGTACTTC	CASSYIVQGAVETQYF
-	TRBV2	TRBJ1-4	-	TGTGCCAGCAGTACCCGCCGGGACCGTAATGAAAAACTGTTTTTT	CASSTRRDRNEKLFF
-	TRBV11-2	TRBJ2-1	-	TGTGCCAGCAGCTTCTCTACCGATCCTGCTCGGGATGAGCAGTTCTTC	CASSFSTDPARDEQFF
-	TRBV5-8	TRBJ2-7	TRBD1	TGTGCCAGCAGCTCCTACGGGACAGGGCGCGAGCAGTACTTC	CASSSYGTGREQYF
-	TRBV28	TRBJ2-1	-	TGTGCCAGCAGTTTACTTAGGATTAGGAATGAGCAGTTCTTC	CASSLLRIRNEQFF
-	TRBV28	TRBJ2-1	-	TGTGCCAGCAGTCTCCGGATGAATGAGCAGTTCTTC	CASSLRMNEQFF
-	TRBV5-4	TRBJ1-1	-	TGTGCCAGCAGCTTGGAGAGGGGTGAAGCTTTCTTT	CASSLERGEAFF
-	TRBV5-6	TRBJ2-7	-	TGTGCCAGCAGCAAAGGACTACCCATATACGAGCAGTACTTC	CASSKGLPIYEQYF
-	TRBV28	TRBJ1-5	-	TGTGCCAGCCGGGAGGGGGGCCGGAGCAATCAGCCCCAGCATTTT	CASREGGRSNQPQHF
-	TRBV28	TRBJ1-5	-	TGTGCCAGCAGTTTCTCCCCGTACGGCCCCTCCAATCAGCCCCAGCATTTT	CASSFSPYGPSNQPQHF
-	TRBV3-1/TRBV3-2	TRBJ1-1	-	TGTGCCAGCAGCCTGCCAGGGAGGACTGAAGCTTTCTTT	CASSLPGRTEAFF
-	TRBV28	TRBJ2-7	-	TGTGCCAGCAGCCCTATCCAGGACATCTACGAGCAGTACTTC	CASSPIQDIYEQYF
-	TRBV5-8	TRBJ1-1	TRBD1	TGTGCCAGCAGCTTGGGCAGAGGGGACAGGGGCTTGATGAACACTGAAGCTTTCTTT	CASSLGRGDRGLMNTEAFF
-	TRBV5-1	TRBJ1-5	-	TGCGCCAGCAGCCCAAATACGGGAAGCAATCAGCCCCAGCATTTT	CASSPNTGSNQPQHF
-	TRBV5-1	TRBJ1-2	TRBD1	TGCGCCAGCAGCTCTACAGGGGGCCTTAAATGGTATGGCTACACCTTC	CASSSTGGLKWYGYTF
few	TRBV5-1	TRBJ2-2	-	TGCGCCAGCAGCTTGATAGGGGGGTACACCGGGGAGCTGTTTTTT	CASSLIGGYTGELFF
-	TRBV4-1	TRBJ2-1	TRBD2	TGCGCCAGCAGCCATTTCCTAGCGGGGTCCGGGAATGAGCAGTTCTTC	CASSHFLAGSGNEQFF
-	TRBV6-6	TRBJ1-5	-	TGTGCCAGCAGTAACCGACATCAGCTTGGGAATCAGCCCCAGCATTTT	CASSNRHQLGNQPQHF